These 2 T cell receptor beta chains came from one sample sequenced in a study of blood T cell repertoires in COVID-19. TCRdb keeps only in-frame clones here, not all; method: immunoSEQ multiplex PCR. The data show under 250,000 clones, roughly four fifths seen once. The specimen sequenced was peripheral blood. These receptors were collected from a woman aged 18-30 years with acute or convalescent COVID-19.

In its sample, this clone was seen a few times. The CDR3 loop is CASSPGRVPYF. The CDR3 DNA sequence: TGTGCCAGCAGCCCAGGGAGGGTCCCCTACTTC. The J gene is TRBJ2-5, the V gene TRBV7-9, with TRBD2 matching over 7 bases. CDR3 length: 11 amino acids. V was pared by 5 bases and J by 14 bases, with 8 bases of the junction left unmatched. Germline V gives CDR1 SEHNR, CDR2 FQNEAQ (reference sequence).

This chain uses TRBV24-1 with TRBJ1-2; D uncertain. Germline CDR1 is KGHDR and CDR2 is SFDVKD. The length of the CDR3 is 15 residues. Trimming left V 2 bases short and J 2 bases short, with 11 bases between. The CDR3 spells CATSDSPPGNYGYTF. The DNA of the CDR3 is TGTGCCACCAGTGATTCCCCCCCCGGGAACTATGGCTACACCTTC.